This T cell receptor (beta chain) came from a study of identical twins. Overall study findings and caveats: Twins shared out-of-frame alpha sequences with excess low generation probability. A cross-sectional statistical analysis, not follow-up of the same donors, supported the conclusions.

Each cDNA held unique molecular identifiers, and template switching gave it a universal primer site. Via MiXCR, TCRdb re-called the 5' RACE reads, giving one row per CDR3 protein. The sample holds about 690,000 distinct CDR3 sequences, 6.1% seen once. Worth noting for this clonotype: What it binds is not known.

V was clipped by 6 bases and J by 5 bases; unmatched bases: 13. Per germline, CDR1 SGHTA and CDR2 FQGNSA. This CDR3 is 16 amino acids long. This clonotype was obtained from a man aged 18 to 35 in good health. The V gene is TRBV7-2, the J gene TRBJ2-7, with 10 bases aligning to TRBD2. The sample comprised naive T cells sorted from blood. The CDR3 nucleotides read TGTGCCAGCAGTAGAGAGCTAGCGGGAGTTACGGACGAGCAGTACTTC. Translating gives CASSRELAGVTDEQYF.